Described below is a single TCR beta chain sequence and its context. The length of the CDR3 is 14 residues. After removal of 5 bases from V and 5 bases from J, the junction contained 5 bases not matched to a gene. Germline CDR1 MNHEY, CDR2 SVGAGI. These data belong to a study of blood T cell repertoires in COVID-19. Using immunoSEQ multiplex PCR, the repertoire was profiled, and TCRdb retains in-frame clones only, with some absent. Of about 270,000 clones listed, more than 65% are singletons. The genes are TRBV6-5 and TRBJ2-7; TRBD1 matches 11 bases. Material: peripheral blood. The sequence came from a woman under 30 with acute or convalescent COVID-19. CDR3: CASSRDRGVDEQYF. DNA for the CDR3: TGTGCCAGCAGTAGGGACAGGGGGGTTGACGAGCAGTACTTC.